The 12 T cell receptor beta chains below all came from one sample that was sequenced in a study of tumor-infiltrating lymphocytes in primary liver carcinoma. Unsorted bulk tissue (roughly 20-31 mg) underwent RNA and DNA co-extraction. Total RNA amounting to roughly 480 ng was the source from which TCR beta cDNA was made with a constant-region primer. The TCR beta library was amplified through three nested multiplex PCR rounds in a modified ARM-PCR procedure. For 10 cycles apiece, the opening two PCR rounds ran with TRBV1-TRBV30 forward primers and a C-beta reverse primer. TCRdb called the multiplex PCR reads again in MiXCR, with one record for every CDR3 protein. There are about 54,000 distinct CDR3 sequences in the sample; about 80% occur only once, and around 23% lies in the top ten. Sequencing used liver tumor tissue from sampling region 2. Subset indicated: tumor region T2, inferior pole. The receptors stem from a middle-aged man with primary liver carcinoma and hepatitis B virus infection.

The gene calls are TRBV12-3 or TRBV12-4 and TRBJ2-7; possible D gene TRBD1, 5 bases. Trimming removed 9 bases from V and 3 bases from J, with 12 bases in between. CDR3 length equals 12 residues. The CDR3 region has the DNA TGTGCCAGTCACGGCAGGGTCTACGAGCAGTACTTC. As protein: CASHGRVYEQYF.

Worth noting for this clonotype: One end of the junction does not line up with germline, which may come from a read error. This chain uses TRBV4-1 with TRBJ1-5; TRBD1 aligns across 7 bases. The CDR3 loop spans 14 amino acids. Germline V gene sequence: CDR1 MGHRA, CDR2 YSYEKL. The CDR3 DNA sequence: TGCGTCAGCAGCCACCGACAGGGTCTAGGACCCCAGCATTTT. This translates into CVSSHRQGLGPQHF.

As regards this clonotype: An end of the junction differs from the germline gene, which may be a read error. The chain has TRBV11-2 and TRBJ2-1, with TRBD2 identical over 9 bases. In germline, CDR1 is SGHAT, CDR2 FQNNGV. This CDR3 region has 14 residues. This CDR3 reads CTSSLTSGYNEQFF. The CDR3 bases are TGTACCAGTAGCTTGACTAGCGGATACAATGAGCAGTTCTTC.

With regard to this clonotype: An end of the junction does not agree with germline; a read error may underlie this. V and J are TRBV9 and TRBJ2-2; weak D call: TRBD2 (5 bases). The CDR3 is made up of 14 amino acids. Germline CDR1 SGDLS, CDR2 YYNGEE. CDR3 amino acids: CASVSGATTGELYF. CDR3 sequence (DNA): TGTGCCAGCGTCAGCGGCGCTACCACCGGGGAGCTGTATTTT.

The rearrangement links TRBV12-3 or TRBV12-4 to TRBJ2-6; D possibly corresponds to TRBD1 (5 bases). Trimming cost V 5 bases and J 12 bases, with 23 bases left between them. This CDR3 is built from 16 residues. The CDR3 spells CASSPDSFSGSSVLTF. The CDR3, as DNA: TGTGCCAGCAGTCCAGACAGTTTCTCTGGGTCCAGCGTCCTGACTTTC.

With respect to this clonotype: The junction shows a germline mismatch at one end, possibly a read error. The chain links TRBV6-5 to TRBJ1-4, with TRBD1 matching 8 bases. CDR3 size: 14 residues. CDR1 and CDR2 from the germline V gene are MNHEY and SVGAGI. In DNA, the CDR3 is TGTGCTAGCAGTTCCGGGACAGGTAATGAAAAACTGTTTTTT. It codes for CASSSGTGNEKLFF.

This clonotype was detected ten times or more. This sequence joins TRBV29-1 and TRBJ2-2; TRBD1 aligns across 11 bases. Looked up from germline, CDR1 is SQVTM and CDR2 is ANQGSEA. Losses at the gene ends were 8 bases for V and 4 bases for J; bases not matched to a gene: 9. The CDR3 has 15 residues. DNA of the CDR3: TGCAGCTTTACAACCGGGACAGGGGGCACCGGGGAGCTGTTTTTT. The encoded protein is CSFTTGTGGTGELFF.

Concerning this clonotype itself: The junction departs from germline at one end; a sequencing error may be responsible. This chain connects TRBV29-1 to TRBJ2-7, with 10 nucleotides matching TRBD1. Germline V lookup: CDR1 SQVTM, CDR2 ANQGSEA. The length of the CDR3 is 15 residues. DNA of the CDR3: TGCAGGGTTGAAGAAGAAGGACAGGGGGTCTACGAGCAGTACTTT. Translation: CRVEEEGQGVYEQYF.

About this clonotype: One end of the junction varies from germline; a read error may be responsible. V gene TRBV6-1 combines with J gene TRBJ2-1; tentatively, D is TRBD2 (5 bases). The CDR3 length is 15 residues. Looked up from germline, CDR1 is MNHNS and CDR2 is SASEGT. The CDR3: CVTREAAEPYSEQFF. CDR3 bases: TGTGTCACACGAGAAGCGGCAGAGCCCTACAGTGAGCAATTCTTC.

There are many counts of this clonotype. The DNA of the CDR3 is TGTGCCAGAAGCTTGGGTAGCGGGAGATCCTACAATGAGCAGTTCTTC. Protein sequence: CARSLGSGRSYNEQFF. The chain is built from TRBV5-3 and TRBJ2-1, with TRBD2 identical over 9 bases. TRBV5-3 carries the ORF label, with uncertain function. The CDR3 totals 16 residues. Losses at the gene ends were 0 bases for V and 1 base for J; bases not matched to a gene: 2.

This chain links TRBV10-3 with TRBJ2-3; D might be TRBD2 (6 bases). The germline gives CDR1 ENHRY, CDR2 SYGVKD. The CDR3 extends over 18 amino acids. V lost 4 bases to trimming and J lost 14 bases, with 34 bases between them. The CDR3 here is CAISARILEGLSTDTRYF. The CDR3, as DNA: TGTGCCATCAGTGCGCGGATTTTAGAGGGACTTAGCACAGATACACGGTATTTT.

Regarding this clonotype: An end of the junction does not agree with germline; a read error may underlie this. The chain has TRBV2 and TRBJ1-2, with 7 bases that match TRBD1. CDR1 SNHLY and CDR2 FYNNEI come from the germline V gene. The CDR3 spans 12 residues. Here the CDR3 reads CASRVTGDGCTF. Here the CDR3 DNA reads TGTGCCAGCAGGGTTACAGGGGACGGCTGCACCTTC.